The 20 T cell receptor beta chains listed next were all sequenced from one sample in a study of blood T cell repertoires in COVID-19. The protocol was immunoSEQ multiplex PCR, while the TCRdb copy is restricted to in-frame clones and leaves out a portion. The data contain about 220,000 clones, approximately 77% of them singletons. Specimen: peripheral blood. Receptors were obtained from an elderly woman with acute or convalescent COVID-19.

The chain uses TRBV3-1 (or the pseudogene TRBV3-2) and TRBJ1-1; possible D gene TRBD1, 6 bases. V was pared by 3 bases and J by 1 base, with 21 bases between. Germline V gene sequence: CDR1 LGHDT, CDR2 YNNKEL (reference sequence). The CDR3 is 18 residues long. The CDR3 spells CASSHFGGGKGWNTEAFF. For the CDR3, the DNA is TGTGCCAGCAGCCATTTTGGGGGGGGCAAAGGTTGGAACACTGAAGCTTTCTTT.

The V and J genes are TRBV3-1 (or the pseudogene TRBV3-2) and TRBJ1-5; D gene ambiguous. The CDR3 is 13 residues long. The germline gives CDR1 LGHDT, CDR2 YNNKEL (reference sequence). Trimming shortened V by 0 bases and J by 6 bases, and 6 bases separated the two germline ends. CDR3 in amino acids: CASSQELGQPQHF. CDR3 nucleotides: TGTGCCAGCAGCCAAGAGCTAGGTCAGCCCCAGCATTTT.

This chain uses TRBV6-2 or TRBV6-3 with TRBJ1-5; the D gene is possibly TRBD1 (6 bases). Trimming removed 2 bases at V and 5 bases at J, with 10 bases between. This CDR3 has 14 amino acids. Germline V CDR1 and CDR2: MNHEY, SVGEGT. CDR3 nucleotides: TGTGCCAGCAGTTACCAGGGGATATATCAGCCCCAGCATTTT. The encoded protein is CASSYQGIYQPQHF.

The chain joins TRBV28 to TRBJ2-7; 7 bases are shared with TRBD1. Germline loops: CDR1 MDHEN, CDR2 SYDVKM. The junction had 13 bases not matched to a gene; V was cut back by 4 bases and J by 4 bases. This CDR3 spans 16 amino acids. The CDR3 DNA follows: TGTGCCAGCAGTTCCCCCGACAGGGACCGACTATACGAGCAGTACTTC. Its protein product is CASSSPDRDRLYEQYF.

The CDR3 protein is CASSPGGGLWNTIYF. Written as DNA, the CDR3 is TGTGCCAGCAGCCCCGGAGGAGGACTCTGGAACACCATATATTTT. The chain is built from TRBV3-1 (or the pseudogene TRBV3-2) and TRBJ1-3, with D uncertain. Germline V gene data show CDR1 as LGHDT and CDR2 as YNNKEL (reference sequence). Trimming removed 4 bases from V and 7 bases from J, with 17 bases in between. The CDR3 sequence is 15 residues long.

The V and J genes are TRBV20-1 and TRBJ2-1; 8 bases agree with TRBD2. V was pared by 5 bases and J by 14 bases, with 8 bases of the junction left unmatched. The CDR3 sequence is 11 residues long. Germline loops: CDR1 DFQATT, CDR2 SNEGSKA (reference sequence). CDR3 residues: CSAPRSGGKFF. In DNA, the CDR3 is TGCAGTGCTCCCAGGAGCGGGGGCAAGTTCTTC.

A few counts support this clone. The V and J genes are TRBV28 and TRBJ1-5; 11 bases align to TRBD1. With 6 bases clipped from V and 7 bases from J, the junction kept 14 bases outside the gene matches. The germline gives CDR1 MDHEN, CDR2 SYDVKM. The CDR3 has 17 amino acids. In DNA, the CDR3 is TGTGCCAGCAGCCTCACCGGGACAGGGGGAGGAGGCCAGCCCCAGCATTTT. It encodes CASSLTGTGGGGQPQHF.

CDR3 sequence: CASSVIAGEGEQFF. DNA for the CDR3: TGTGCCAGCAGTGTGATAGCGGGGGAAGGTGAGCAGTTCTTC. The rearrangement uses TRBV2 and TRBJ2-1, with 9 bases fitting TRBD2. CDR3 length: 14 residues. Germline loops: CDR1 SNHLY, CDR2 FYNNEI. The V gene end was trimmed by 4 bases and the J gene end by 9 bases; junction bases not matched to a gene: 7.

This clone was picked up one time. The chain employs TRBV18 and TRBJ2-2, with 8 nucleotides matching TRBD1. Trimming at V came to 4 bases and at J to 4 bases, leaving 11 bases not matched to a gene. CDR1 and CDR2 from the germline V gene are KGHSH and LQKENI. The CDR3 totals 17 residues. The CDR3 region is CASSRQGPLTPTGELFF. The CDR3 region has the DNA TGTGCCAGCTCACGACAGGGGCCGCTCACTCCCACCGGGGAGCTGTTTTTT.

The rearrangement links TRBV6-5 to TRBJ2-1; tentatively, D is TRBD2 (6 bases). CDR3 length: 14 residues. Germline V gene data show CDR1 as MNHEY and CDR2 as SVGAGI. V lost 6 bases, J lost 9 bases, and 18 bases lay in between. The CDR3 is CASSPRGSRSEQFF. In nucleotides, the CDR3 is TGTGCCAGCAGCCCCCGGGGGAGCAGGAGTGAGCAGTTCTTC.

Written as DNA, the CDR3 is TGTGCCAGCAGCTTATTGCGCGGGGAGGATACGCAGTATTTT. Amino acids: CASSLLRGEDTQYF. The chain has TRBV7-6 and TRBJ2-3; maybe TRBD2 (6 bases). The CDR3 is made up of 14 amino acids. Trimming took 2 bases from V and 6 from J, leaving 12 bases between them. Germline CDR1 is SGHVS and CDR2 is FNYEAQ. Variable domain in full (rest from reference TRBV7-6 and TRBJ2-3): GAGVSQSPRYKVTKRGQDVALRCDPISGHVSLYWYRQALGQGPEFLTYFNYEAQQDKSGLPNDRFSAERPEGSISTLTIQRTEQRDSAMYRCASSLLRGEDTQYFGPGTRLTVL.

The gene calls are TRBV7-2 and TRBJ1-1; tentative D call: TRBD1 (6 bases). The CDR3 sequence is 15 residues long. CDR1 and CDR2 (germline): SGHTA, FQGNSA. Deletions cut 1 base from V and 0 bases from J, with 9 bases between. CDR3 coding DNA: TGTGCCAGCAGCTTAGATCACAGGGTGAACACTGAAGCTTTCTTT. Protein product: CASSLDHRVNTEAFF.

This clone was seen once. The chain couples TRBV18 to TRBJ2-2; 7 bases match TRBD2. The CDR3 sequence is 16 residues long. Germline V CDR1 and CDR2: KGHSH, LQKENI. Trimming removed 3 bases from V and 3 bases from J; junction bases left unmatched: 7. CDR3 residues: CASSPSSSGYTGELFF. The DNA for the CDR3 is TGTGCCAGCTCACCCTCGTCTAGCGGCTACACCGGGGAGCTGTTTTTT.

The chain links TRBV27 to TRBJ2-7; tentative D call: TRBD2 (7 bases). Looked up from germline, CDR1 is MNHEY and CDR2 is SMNVEV (reference sequence). This CDR3 region has 15 residues. V lost 6 bases and J lost 4, with 19 bases in between. CDR3 sequence reads: CASRSFAGALYEQYF. CDR3 DNA sequence: TGTGCCAGCAGATCCTTTGCGGGGGCCCTATACGAGCAGTACTTC.

This chain joins TRBV7-2 and TRBJ2-5, with D tentatively TRBD2 (6 bases). Germline V CDR1 and CDR2: SGHTA, FQGNSA. This CDR3 region has 14 residues. The V end lost 5 bases, the J end lost 2 bases, and 12 bases lay between the germline ends. CDR3 sequence reads: CASSPGGAQETQYF. In DNA form, the CDR3 reads TGTGCCAGCAGCCCCGGGGGAGCGCAAGAGACCCAGTACTTC.

This CDR3 reads CASSPRTGHQPQHF. The CDR3 DNA reads TGTGCCAGCAGTCCACGGACAGGGCATCAGCCCCAGCATTTT. The V gene is TRBV27, the J gene TRBJ1-5, with TRBD1 matching over 8 bases. V lost 5 bases to trimming and J lost 5 bases; unmatched junction nucleotides: 5. CDR1 and CDR2 (germline): MNHEY, SMNVEV (reference sequence). This CDR3 has 14 amino acids.

This clone was seen once. Other DNA variants within this sample encode the same CDR3. The genes are TRBV28 and TRBJ2-3; possible D gene TRBD2, 5 bases. From germline, CDR1 is MDHEN and CDR2 SYDVKM. Trimming stripped 3 bases from V and 2 bases from J, with 9 bases between. The CDR3 has 14 amino acids. The CDR3 reads CASSLGRNTDTQYF. The CDR3 coding sequence is TGTGCCAGCAGTTTGGGGAGAAACACAGATACGCAGTATTTT.

This chain joins TRBV19 and TRBJ2-3, with 10 positions matching TRBD2. CDR1 LNHDA and CDR2 SQIVND come from the germline V gene (reference sequence). The CDR3 is made up of 16 amino acids. The J segment lost 0 bases and the V segment lost 2 bases, leaving 2 bases of the junction unmatched. The CDR3 protein is CASSILAGASTDTQYF. The CDR3 nucleotides read TGTGCCAGTAGTATACTAGCGGGGGCCAGCACAGATACGCAGTATTTT.

The rearrangement uses TRBV27 and TRBJ2-6; 7 bases are shared with TRBD1. V lost 4 bases to trimming and J lost 0 bases; unmatched junction nucleotides: 3. CDR1 and CDR2 (germline): MNHEY, SMNVEV (reference sequence). The CDR3 loop spans 16 amino acids. CDR3 in amino acids: CASSSPGGSGANVLTF. Here the CDR3 DNA reads TGTGCCAGCAGTTCCCCAGGGGGCTCTGGGGCCAACGTCCTGACTTTC. Based on the CDR3 plus reference TRBV27 and TRBJ2-6, the full variable domain is EAQVTQNPRYLITVTGKKLTVTCSQNMNHEYMSWYRQDPGLGLRQIYYSMNVEVTDKGDVPEGYKVSRKEKRNFPLILESPSPNQTSLYFCASSSPGGSGANVLTFGAGSRLTVL.

V usage is TRBV3-1 (or the pseudogene TRBV3-2) and J usage is TRBJ1-6, with D possibly being TRBD1 (6 bases). Germline V gene sequence: CDR1 LGHDT, CDR2 YNNKEL (reference sequence). The CDR3 covers 15 residues. V lost 2 bases to trimming and J lost 9 bases, with 14 bases between them. CDR3 sequence reads: CASSQQGSRGSPLHF. The CDR3 DNA sequence: TGTGCCAGCAGCCAACAGGGGAGTAGGGGTTCACCCCTCCACTTT.